This is a list of T cell receptor beta chains from one sample in a study of blood T cell repertoires in COVID-19. Repertoires were generated with immunoSEQ multiplex PCR, while TCRdb's copy carries only in-frame clones and drops some. The sample carries fewer than 200,000 clones, about 80% recorded once. The sample was peripheral blood. Every receptor here comes from a man aged 60 to 75 with acute or convalescent COVID-19. The CDR3 runs from the conserved cysteine through the conserved F or W. Fields, in order: J gene, clone size, V gene, D gene, CDR3 protein, CDR3 DNA. D genes are given only for firm matches. Where a row states a size, it is once, few, many or the class of an expanded clone; other rows omit it.

TRBJ2-7,.,TRBV7-3,TRBD1,CASSRPGTGGYEQYF,TGTGCCAGCAGCCGTCCCGGGACAGGGGGATACGAGCAGTACTTC
TRBJ2-2,.,TRBV4-3,.,CASSQKRVNTGELFF,TGCGCCAGCAGCCAAAAGAGGGTGAACACCGGGGAGCTGTTTTTT
TRBJ2-3,.,TRBV29-1,TRBD2,CSVAGTSGDTDTQYF,TGCAGCGTTGCTGGGACTAGCGGAGACACAGATACGCAGTATTTT
TRBJ2-7,few,TRBV4-1,TRBD1,CASSAGQVNEQYF,TGCGCCAGCAGCGCGGGACAGGTGAACGAGCAGTACTTC
TRBJ2-5,.,TRBV15,.,CATSRGRGTQYF,TGTGCCACCAGCAGAGGAAGGGGGACCCAGTACTTC
TRBJ1-5,.,TRBV6-5,.,CASSSSGEGQPQHF,TGTGCCAGCAGTTCATCAGGGGAGGGTCAGCCCCAGCATTTT
TRBJ2-5,few,TRBV2,TRBD2,CASSEWRGGAQETQYF,TGTGCCAGCAGTGAATGGCGCGGGGGGGCCCAGGAGACCCAGTACTTC
TRBJ1-1,.,TRBV10-3,.,CAIRGPRSTEAFF,TGTGCCATCAGGGGGCCGAGGTCCACTGAAGCTTTCTTT
TRBJ1-5,.,TRBV6-1,.,CASSGGRGWGNQPQHF,TGTGCCAGCAGTGGCGGCAGGGGATGGGGCAATCAGCCCCAGCATTTT
TRBJ2-3,.,TRBV13,TRBD2,CASSSRGSGGAWSDTQYF,TGTGCCAGCAGCTCCCGGGGTAGCGGGGGGGCCTGGTCAGATACGCAGTATTTT
TRBJ2-1,.,TRBV9,.,CASSVGGGGDEQFF,TGTGCCAGCAGCGTAGGCGGAGGGGGCGATGAGCAGTTCTTC
TRBJ2-7,.,TRBV18,.,CASSPRLSEQYF,TGTGCCAGCTCACCAAGACTCTCCGAGCAGTACTTC
TRBJ2-7,.,TRBV19,TRBD1,CASSGTGVLYEQYF,TGTGCCAGTTCCGGGACAGGGGTGCTCTACGAGCAGTACTTC
TRBJ2-2,.,TRBV7-3,TRBD1,CASSARTGAVTGELFF,TGTGCCAGCAGCGCTAGGACAGGGGCCGTAACCGGGGAGCTGTTTTTT
TRBJ1-2,.,TRBV5-1,TRBD1,CASSLRDRGIDGYTF,TGCGCCAGCAGCTTGCGGGACAGGGGGATCGATGGCTACACCTTC
TRBJ2-7,.,TRBV29-1,TRBD2,CSVEAGGPYEQYF,TGCAGCGTGGAAGCGGGGGGGCCCTACGAGCAGTACTTC
TRBJ2-1,.,TRBV2,TRBD2,CASSLSGGAGFDEQFF,TGTGCCAGCAGTTTAAGCGGGGGGGCCGGTTTCGATGAGCAGTTCTTC
TRBJ2-1,.,TRBV3-1/TRBV3-2,TRBD1,CASSVGQGSYNEQFF,TGTGCCAGCAGCGTCGGACAGGGATCCTACAATGAGCAGTTCTTC
TRBJ2-7,.,TRBV24-1,.,CATSSGGPVYEQYF,TGTGCCACCAGTTCGGGGGGCCCCGTCTACGAGCAGTACTTC
TRBJ1-2,once,TRBV2,.,CASSRGWGNYGYTF,TGTGCCAGCAGTCGGGGGTGGGGAAACTATGGCTACACCTTC
TRBJ1-2,.,TRBV28,TRBD1,CASSPEQGVRYGYTF,TGTGCCAGCAGTCCGGAACAGGGGGTCCGCTATGGCTACACCTTC
TRBJ2-5,.,TRBV7-9,.,CASSLQETQYF,TGTGCCAGCAGCCTACAAGAGACCCAGTACTTC
TRBJ2-2,.,TRBV19,.,CASSGNGGGELFF,TGTGCCAGTAGTGGTAATGGCGGCGGGGAGCTGTTTTTT
TRBJ1-6,once,TRBV6-1,.,CASSEAVQAGNSPLHF,TGTGCCAGCAGTGAAGCGGTACAGGCGGGGAATTCACCCCTCCACTTT
TRBJ2-1,once,TRBV29-1,TRBD1,CSVVGQGGFNEQFF,TGCAGCGTTGTGGGACAGGGGGGATTCAATGAGCAGTTCTTC
TRBJ1-2,.,TRBV5-1,.,CASSLESEELYGYTF,TGCGCCAGCAGCTTGGAGTCGGAGGAACTCTATGGCTACACCTTC
TRBJ1-2,.,TRBV6-5,TRBD1,CASSYTGGDGYTF,TGTGCCAGCAGTTACACAGGGGGAGATGGCTACACCTTC
TRBJ1-2,.,TRBV7-3,TRBD1,CASSPGTGLYGYTF,TGTGCCAGCAGCCCAGGGACAGGGTTGTATGGCTACACCTTC
TRBJ2-1,.,TRBV7-3,TRBD2,CASSFSGGAFDEQFF,TGTGCCAGCAGCTTCAGCGGGGGGGCCTTCGATGAGCAGTTCTTC
TRBJ2-5,.,TRBV12-3/TRBV12-4,.,CASSFYGETQYF,TGTGCCAGCAGTTTTTACGGAGAGACCCAGTACTTC
TRBJ2-7,few,TRBV7-6,.,CASSPQVGGLSYEQYF,TGTGCCAGCAGCCCCCAGGTAGGGGGATTGTCCTACGAGCAGTACTTC
TRBJ2-7,.,TRBV9,TRBD2,CASSMGGVGSYEQYF,TGTGCCAGCAGCATGGGAGGGGTGGGGTCCTACGAGCAGTACTTC
TRBJ1-1,.,TRBV9,.,CASSVGTGNAFF,TGTGCCAGCAGCGTAGGCACCGGGAACGCTTTCTTT
TRBJ1-2,.,TRBV5-1,.,CASSVQESYGYTF,TGCGCCAGCAGCGTACAGGAGAGCTATGGCTACACCTTC
TRBJ1-5,.,TRBV24-1,.,CATSDIGDSNQPQHF,TGTGCCACCAGTGATATCGGCGACTCTAATCAGCCCCAGCATTTT
TRBJ2-1,.,TRBV6-2/TRBV6-3,.,CASSYNLTPFF,TGTGCCAGCAGTTATAACCTCACTCCGTTCTTC
TRBJ1-1,.,TRBV29-1,TRBD1,CSVGGSPGQGTEAFF,TGCAGCGTTGGGGGTTCACCGGGACAGGGGACTGAAGCTTTCTTT
TRBJ1-2,.,TRBV7-9,TRBD1,CASSPLQGIYGYTF,TGTGCCAGCAGCCCACTACAGGGGATCTATGGCTACACCTTC
TRBJ2-3,many,TRBV27,.,CASSLSRDTQYF,TGTGCCAGCAGTTTATCGCGAGATACGCAGTATTTT
TRBJ2-1,many,TRBV19,TRBD1,CASSDATGVDEQFF,TGTGCCAGTAGTGACGCAACAGGGGTGGATGAGCAGTTCTTC
TRBJ1-6,.,TRBV7-2,.,CASSPPSGTVNSPLHF,TGTGCCAGCAGCCCGCCGAGCGGCACAGTGAATTCACCCCTCCACTTT
TRBJ2-1,.,TRBV4-1,TRBD2,CASRVGGLAGARKAGEQFF,TGCGCCAGCAGGGTTGGGGGACTAGCGGGAGCCCGCAAAGCCGGTGAGCAGTTCTTC
TRBJ1-2,.,TRBV6-5,TRBD1,CASSRGTGVYGYTF,TGTGCCAGCAGTCGGGGGACAGGGGTCTATGGCTACACCTTC
TRBJ1-2,.,TRBV4-2,.,CASSQEIPGNYGYTF,TGTGCCAGCAGCCAAGAAATCCCAGGGAACTATGGCTACACCTTC
TRBJ2-3,.,TRBV5-8,TRBD1,CASSIWTGADTQYF,TGTGCCAGCAGCATTTGGACAGGGGCAGATACGCAGTATTTT
TRBJ2-1,.,TRBV27,TRBD2,CASSRIPGTSGNEQFF,TGTGCCAGCAGCCGTATACCCGGGACTAGCGGGAATGAGCAGTTCTTC
TRBJ1-1,.,TRBV24-1,.,CATRDTLNTEAFF,TGTGCCACCAGGGACACCTTGAACACTGAAGCTTTCTTT